Shown below are 32 T cell receptor beta chains from a single sample sequenced in a study of multiple sclerosis patients with progressive multifocal leukoencephalopathy. Time point reported: around 13 months of natalizumab therapy. The assay was immunoSEQ multiplex PCR, and TCRdb's table has in-frame clones only and misses some. The sample gives around 30,000 clones, 90% of which show up once; 1.3% is in the top ten. Specimen: PBMCs, collected from a patient treated with natalizumab. The source is a human donor with multiple sclerosis.

The chain is built from TRBV5-1 and TRBJ2-5; unclear D gene. V shed 4 bases and J shed 0 bases, with 10 bases lying between them. The CDR3 is 14 amino acids. Per germline, CDR1 SGHRS and CDR2 YFSETQ. The CDR3 reads CASSPVSNQETQYF. CDR3 sequence (DNA): TGCGCCAGCAGCCCGGTAAGCAACCAAGAGACCCAGTACTTC.

The J gene is TRBJ2-1, the V gene TRBV4-1; 8 nucleotides agree with TRBD2. The V and J ends lost 4 bases and 6 bases, in that order; junction bases with no gene match: 5. This CDR3 is built from 14 residues. CDR1 MGHRA and CDR2 YSYEKL come from the germline V gene. CDR3 bases: TGCGCCAGCAGCCCGACGGGACTAGGCAATGAGCAGTTCTTC. The encoded protein is CASSPTGLGNEQFF.

V and J are TRBV2 and TRBJ1-5, with TRBD1 as a possible D gene (6 bases). CDR1 is SNHLY, CDR2 FYNNEI, per germline. The CDR3 is 15 amino acids. Trimming took off 3 bases at V and 7 bases at J, with 16 bases between the two ends. The CDR3 DNA reads as TGTGCCAGCAGTGAGGGGGCTACGGAGGGGCAGCCCCAGCATTTT. It yields the protein CASSEGATEGQPQHF.

The gene calls are TRBV9 and TRBJ1-6; TRBD1 matches at 11 bases. Germline V gene data show CDR1 as SGDLS and CDR2 as YYNGEE. This CDR3 spans 18 amino acids. Trimming took 4 bases from V and 3 from J; bases not matched to a gene: 9. The CDR3 coding sequence is TGTGCCAGCAGCCCCCTGGGGGGACAGGGGGACTATAATTCACCCCTCCACTTT. This gives the protein CASSPLGGQGDYNSPLHF.

The genes are TRBV2 and TRBJ2-1; D uncertain. Germline V CDR1 and CDR2: SNHLY, FYNNEI. V lost 2 bases and J lost 2, with 13 bases in between. The CDR3 runs 16 residues. The CDR3 here is CASSETEERAYNEQFF. The DNA for the CDR3 is TGTGCCAGCAGTGAAACCGAAGAAAGGGCCTACAATGAGCAGTTCTTC. Using reference TRBV2 and TRBJ2-1 for the parts outside the CDR3, the full variable domain is EPEVTQTPSHQVTQMGQEVILRCVPISNHLYFYWYRQILGQKVEFLVSFYNNEISEKSEIFDDQFSVERPDGSNFTLKIRSTKLEDSAMYFCASSETEERAYNEQFFGPGTRLTVL.

The J gene is TRBJ2-2, the V gene TRBV19; D gene uncertain. CDR1 and CDR2 (germline): LNHDA, SQIVND (reference sequence). Trimming shortened V by 3 bases and J by 3 bases, and 11 bases separated the two germline ends. The CDR3 contains 15 residues. The CDR3 is CASSMLQIYTGELFF. In DNA, the CDR3 is TGTGCCAGTAGTATGTTACAGATCTACACCGGGGAGCTGTTTTTT.

This clone was found a few times. The rearrangement joins TRBV9 to TRBJ1-1, with 7 bases identical to TRBD1. The CDR3 loop spans 14 amino acids. Unmatched junction bases numbered 7, after V lost 3 bases and J lost 5 bases. Per the germline V gene, CDR1 is SGDLS and CDR2 is YYNGEE. In DNA, the CDR3 is TGTGCCAGCAGCGCTCCAGGGGGGAGAACTGAAGCTTTCTTT. Protein product: CASSAPGGRTEAFF.

The chain combines TRBV11-2 with TRBJ2-5, with D unclear. The CDR3 is 14 amino acids. Germline CDR1 and CDR2: SGHAT and FQNNGV. V lost 0 bases and J 0 bases, leaving 5 bases between the germline ends. The CDR3 DNA follows: TGTGCCAGCAGCTTAGACCGGCACCAAGAGACCCAGTACTTC. Its translation: CASSLDRHQETQYF.

This chain links TRBV4-3 with TRBJ2-7; a weak D match, TRBD2 (6 bases). Trimming cost V 4 bases and J 6 bases, with 16 bases left between them. This CDR3 has 14 amino acids. Per the germline V gene, CDR1 is LGHNA and CDR2 is YSLEER. Here the CDR3 DNA reads TGCGCCAGCAGCCGGGAGGAGGGGTCTTCCGAGCAGTACTTC. Protein sequence: CASSREEGSSEQYF.

The CDR3 region has the DNA TGTGCCAGCATCACAGGGGGGAAAGCTTTCTTT. It codes for CASITGGKAFF. The chain is built from TRBV7-9 and TRBJ1-1, with TRBD1 matching 8 bases. V shed 7 bases and J 9 bases; nucleotides not matched to a gene: 4. The CDR3 covers 11 residues. Per germline, CDR1 SEHNR and CDR2 FQNEAQ (reference sequence).

The gene calls are TRBV2 and TRBJ2-2; no reliable D call. The CDR3 spans 15 residues. Germline lookup yields CDR1 SNHLY and CDR2 FYNNEI. Deletions cut 0 bases from V and 2 bases from J, with 7 bases between. The CDR3 loop reads CASSEAAVNTGELFF. The CDR3 DNA is TGTGCCAGCAGTGAAGCCGCGGTTAACACCGGGGAGCTGTTTTTT.

This rearrangement joins TRBV10-3 to TRBJ1-3; D ambiguous. The CDR3 runs 17 residues. Germline V gene data show CDR1 as ENHRY and CDR2 as SYGVKD. Trimming took off 0 bases at V and 5 bases at J, with 17 bases between the two ends. The CDR3 spells CAISESGGVRYRNTIYF. CDR3 bases: TGTGCCATCAGTGAGTCAGGCGGTGTCAGGTACAGAAACACCATATATTTT.

The rearrangement joins TRBV19 to TRBJ2-5; D possibly uses TRBD1 or TRBD2 (5 bases each). CDR3 length: 14 residues. The V end was cut by 6 bases, the J end by 2 bases, with 13 bases between. Germline loops: CDR1 LNHDA, CDR2 SQIVND (reference sequence). CDR3 nucleotides: TGTGCCAGTAGCCCCCGGGACGGACAAGAGACCCAGTACTTC. This translates into CASSPRDGQETQYF.

This clone was recorded a few times. This chain uses TRBV5-1 with TRBJ2-2; 7 nucleotides line up with TRBD2. Trimming at V came to 4 bases and at J to 3 bases, leaving 0 bases not matched to a gene. CDR1 is SGHRS and CDR2 is YFSETQ in the germline V gene. The length of the CDR3 is 13 residues. Here the CDR3 DNA reads TGCGCCAGCAGCCGGGGGGACACCGGGGAGCTGTTTTTT. The encoded protein is CASSRGDTGELFF. The whole variable domain, remainder taken from reference TRBV5-1 and TRBJ2-2, is KAGVTQTPRYLIKTRGQQVTLSCSPISGHRSVSWYQQTPGQGLQFLFEYFSETQRNKGNFPGRFSGRQFSNSRSEMNVSTLELGDSALYLCASSRGDTGELFFGEGSRLTVL.

The chain links TRBV11-2 to TRBJ2-2, with 7 bases aligning to TRBD1. This CDR3 is built from 16 residues. The trim removed 6 bases at V and 1 base at J, leaving 8 bases unmatched. Germline CDR1 reads SGHAT; CDR2 reads FQNNGV. This CDR3 reads CASRVLTGENTGELFF. In nucleotides, the CDR3 is TGTGCCAGCAGAGTTTTAACAGGGGAGAACACCGGGGAGCTGTTTTTT.

This clone was seen once. The chain carries TRBV11-2 and TRBJ2-4, with D possibly TRBD2 on 7 matching bases. The CDR3 runs to 16 residues. CDR1 and CDR2 from the germline V gene are SGHAT and FQNNGV. V lost 4 bases and J 9 bases, leaving 22 bases between the germline ends. CDR3 loop: CASSSALGGAIGIQYF. The CDR3 DNA is TGTGCCAGCAGCTCGGCCCTAGGGGGGGCAATTGGCATTCAGTACTTC.

The chain couples TRBV11-1 to TRBJ2-5; 8 nucleotides agree with TRBD2. The CDR3 is made up of 15 amino acids. The V segment lost 6 bases and the J segment 7 bases; nucleotides outside the gene matches: 13. Germline V gene sequence: CDR1 SGHAT, CDR2 FQDESV (reference sequence). CDR3 DNA: TGTGCCAGCAGTTCCCCGCGCGGAGCGGGGGCGACCCAGTACTTC. This gives the protein CASSSPRGAGATQYF. Full variable domain (outside the CDR3, taken from reference TRBV11-1 and TRBJ2-5): EAEVAQSPRYKITEKSQAVAFWCDPISGHATLYWYRQILGQGPELLVQFQDESVVDDSQLPKDRFSAERLKGVDSTLKIQPAELGDSAMYLCASSSPRGAGATQYFGPGTRLLVL.

The CDR3 DNA follows: TGTGCCAGCAGTTACTCGCTTAGCACAGATACGCAGTATTTT. Translating it yields CASSYSLSTDTQYF. The chain carries TRBV6-5 and TRBJ2-3; D unclear. CDR3 length: 14 residues. In germline, CDR1 is MNHEY, CDR2 SVGAGI. The ends were cut back, 0 bases at V and 0 bases at J, with 4 bases in the middle.

The genes are TRBV4-3 and TRBJ2-1; possible D gene TRBD2, 6 bases. The germline gives CDR1 LGHNA, CDR2 YSLEER. V was clipped by 0 bases and J by 6 bases, with 12 bases between them. The CDR3 extends over 15 amino acids. This CDR3 reads CASSQDSRGPNEQFF. The CDR3 coding sequence is TGCGCCAGCAGCCAAGATTCGCGGGGACCCAATGAGCAGTTCTTC.

This clone was counted a few times. This chain connects TRBV5-5 to TRBJ1-5, with 11 bases fitting TRBD1. Germline CDR1 reads SGHKS; CDR2 reads YYEKEE (reference sequence). J was trimmed by 2 bases and V by 4 bases; bases with no gene match: 11. The CDR3 totals 18 residues. The CDR3 DNA sequence: TGTGCCAGCAGCGGCGGGACAGGGGGTAAAGTCGGCAATCAGCCCCAGCATTTT. Encoded protein: CASSGGTGGKVGNQPQHF.

The chain carries TRBV6-1 and TRBJ2-1; TRBD2 matches 7 bases. Germline assignment: CDR1 MNHNS and CDR2 SASEGT. The length of the CDR3 is 13 residues. Losses at the gene ends were 10 bases for V and 3 bases for J; bases not matched to a gene: 6. The CDR3 protein is CATLRTSYNEQFF. The DNA for the CDR3 is TGTGCCACCCTTCGGACTAGCTACAATGAGCAGTTCTTC.

The rearrangement links TRBV19 to TRBJ1-5; tentatively, D is TRBD1 (5 bases). Trimming removed 3 bases at V and 3 bases at J, with 12 bases between. CDR1 and CDR2 from the germline V gene are LNHDA and SQIVND (reference sequence). This CDR3 is 15 amino acids long. For the CDR3, the DNA is TGTGCCAGTAGTATCTCTGGGGCCCACAATCAGCCCCAGCATTTT. Its translation: CASSISGAHNQPQHF. Using reference TRBV19 and TRBJ1-5 for the parts outside the CDR3, the full variable domain is DGGITQSPKYLFRKEGQNVTLSCEQNLNHDAMYWYRQDPGQGLRLIYYSQIVNDFQKGDIAEGYSVSREKKESFPLTVTSAQKNPTAFYLCASSISGAHNQPQHFGDGTRLSIL.

The genes are TRBV30 and TRBJ1-3, with D possibly TRBD1 on 5 matching bases. V was pared by 3 bases and J by 2 bases, with 17 bases between. Germline V gene data show CDR1 as GTSNPN and CDR2 as SVGIG (reference sequence). This CDR3 has 16 residues. CDR3 bases: TGTGCCTGGAGCCCCCTACGGGGGGGGGCTGGAAACACCATATATTTT. Its translation is CAWSPLRGGAGNTIYF.

The chain uses TRBV19 and TRBJ1-1; no clear D gene. This CDR3 spans 18 amino acids. V was cut by 3 bases and J by 6 bases, with 26 bases left in between. Germline V lookup: CDR1 LNHDA, CDR2 SQIVND (reference sequence). CDR3 bases: TGTGCCAGTAGTATTTCTGGTGGTGGCCGCGCCCAAAGGGCTGAAGCTTTCTTT. This encodes CASSISGGGRAQRAEAFF.

In nucleotides, the CDR3 is TGCGCCAGCAGCTTGGGTGCAACTAATGAAAAACTGTTTTTT. Protein sequence: CASSLGATNEKLFF. The rearrangement joins TRBV5-1 to TRBJ1-4, with D unclear. Trimming pared 0 bases from V and 0 bases from J, leaving 3 bases between. Germline CDR1 reads SGHRS; CDR2 reads YFSETQ. The CDR3 consists of 14 residues.

This clone was seen more than once but under ten times. The CDR3 sequence: CASRTGGNGYTF. The CDR3 nucleotides read TGTGCCAGCCGAACAGGGGGCAATGGCTACACCTTC. J is TRBJ1-2 and V is TRBV27, with TRBD1 identical over 9 bases. The CDR3 contains 12 residues. J lost 6 bases, V lost 8 bases, and 4 bases had no gene match. Germline V CDR1 and CDR2: MNHEY, SMNVEV (reference sequence).

For the CDR3, the DNA is TGTGCCAGCGGCCGGGACAGGGGGCCCAATGAGCAGTTCTTC. Protein product: CASGRDRGPNEQFF. V gene TRBV6-5 combines with J gene TRBJ2-1, with TRBD1 matching 12 bases. CDR3 length: 14 residues. V shed 8 bases, J shed 6 bases, and the junction held 5 bases outside the gene matches. Germline V gene sequence: CDR1 MNHEY, CDR2 SVGAGI.

For the CDR3, the DNA is TGTGCCAGCAGCTTAACCGGACGGGGCAATTCACCCCTCCACTTT. Its protein is CASSLTGRGNSPLHF. V is TRBV11-2 and J is TRBJ1-6; TRBD1 might be the D (5 bases). The V end lost 2 bases, the J end lost 7 bases, and 12 bases lay between the germline ends. This CDR3 region has 15 residues. CDR1 is SGHAT and CDR2 is FQNNGV in the germline V gene. Based on the CDR3 plus reference TRBV11-2 and TRBJ1-6, the full variable domain is EAGVAQSPRYKIIEKRQSVAFWCNPISGHATLYWYQQILGQGPKLLIQFQNNGVVDDSQLPKDRFSAERLKGVDSTLKIQPAKLEDSAVYLCASSLTGRGNSPLHFGNGTRLTVT.

This chain links TRBV28 with TRBJ2-7, with D perhaps TRBD2 (5 bases). The length of the CDR3 is 14 residues. CDR1 MDHEN and CDR2 SYDVKM come from the germline V gene. V was clipped by 7 bases and J by 0 bases, with 13 bases between them. The CDR3 spells CASTRGGTSYEQYF. In DNA form, the CDR3 reads TGTGCCAGCACCAGAGGAGGTACCTCCTACGAGCAGTACTTC.

This clone was seen only once. The genes are TRBV2 and TRBJ1-2, with 8 positions matching TRBD1. The CDR3 is 15 residues long. Germline V gene sequence: CDR1 SNHLY, CDR2 FYNNEI. V trimming: 4 bases; J trimming: 5 bases; junction bases outside the gene matches: 9. Here the CDR3 reads CASSGNDRGLYGYTF. The CDR3 DNA is TGTGCCAGCAGTGGTAACGACAGGGGTCTTTATGGCTACACCTTC.

This clone was seen a few times. Other DNA variants within this sample encode the same CDR3. V and J are TRBV27 and TRBJ2-1; TRBD2 agrees at 7 bases. CDR3 length: 14 residues. Germline V gene lookup returns CDR1 MNHEY and CDR2 SMNVEV (reference sequence). The trim removed 2 bases at V and 4 bases at J, leaving 2 bases unmatched. The CDR3 nucleotides are TGTGCCAGCAGTTTAGGGGGGGGGTACAATGAGCAGTTCTTC. It is translated as CASSLGGGYNEQFF.

In DNA, the CDR3 is TGTGCCAGCAGCTTAGGGGGGGCGCGGGAAAAACTGTTTTTT. The encoded protein is CASSLGGAREKLFF. The genes are TRBV7-8 and TRBJ1-4; TRBD1 is a possible D gene (6 bases). Germline V lookup: CDR1 SGHVS, CDR2 FQNEAQ. V lost 1 base and J 8 bases, leaving 11 bases between the germline ends. The CDR3 covers 14 residues.